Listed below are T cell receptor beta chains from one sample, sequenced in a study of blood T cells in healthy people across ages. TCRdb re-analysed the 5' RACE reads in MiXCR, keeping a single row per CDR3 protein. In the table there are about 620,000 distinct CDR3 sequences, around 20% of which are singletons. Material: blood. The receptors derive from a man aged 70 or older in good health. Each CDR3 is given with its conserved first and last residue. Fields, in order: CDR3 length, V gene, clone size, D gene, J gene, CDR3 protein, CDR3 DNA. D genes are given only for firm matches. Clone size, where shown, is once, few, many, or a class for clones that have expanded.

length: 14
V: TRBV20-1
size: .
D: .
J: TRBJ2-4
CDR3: CGARVDRTKNIQYF
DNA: TGCGGTGCTAGAGTCGACAGGACCAAAAACATTCAGTACTTC

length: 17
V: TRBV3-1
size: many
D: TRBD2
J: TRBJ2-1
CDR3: CASSQVSSGGTYNEQFF
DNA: TGTGCCAGCAGCCAAGTATCTAGCGGGGGTACCTACAATGAGCAGTTCTTC

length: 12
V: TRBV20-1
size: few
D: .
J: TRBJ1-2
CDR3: CSARPDRLGYTF
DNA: TGCAGTGCTCGACCCGACAGATTAGGCTACACCTTC

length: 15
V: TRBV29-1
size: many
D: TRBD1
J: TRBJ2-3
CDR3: CSAGSWGQGTDTQYF
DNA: TGCAGCGCTGGTAGTTGGGGACAGGGCACAGATACGCAGTATTTT

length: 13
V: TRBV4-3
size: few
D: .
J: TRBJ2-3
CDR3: CASSQLGRDTQYF
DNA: TGCGCCAGCAGCCAACTAGGAAGAGATACGCAGTATTTT

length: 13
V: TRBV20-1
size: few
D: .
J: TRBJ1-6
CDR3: CSAPHRGDSPLHF
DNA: TGCAGTGCCCCCCACCGGGGGGATTCACCCCTCCACTTT

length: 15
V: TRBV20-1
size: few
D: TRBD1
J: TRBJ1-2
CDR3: CSARKTGVTNYGYTF
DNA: TGCAGTGCTAGGAAAACAGGGGTGACTAACTATGGCTACACCTTC

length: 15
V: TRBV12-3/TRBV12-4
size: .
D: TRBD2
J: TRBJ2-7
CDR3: CASSSSSGARYEQYF
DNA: TGTGCCAGCAGTTCCTCTAGCGGGGCTCGTTACGAGCAGTACTTC

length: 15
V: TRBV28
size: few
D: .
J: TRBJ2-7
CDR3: CASNKGGEMLYEQYF
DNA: TGTGCCAGCAACAAAGGGGGGGAGATGCTCTACGAGCAGTACTTC

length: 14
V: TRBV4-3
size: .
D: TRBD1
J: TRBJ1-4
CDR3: CASSTGDASEKLFF
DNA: TGCGCCAGCAGTACAGGGGACGCTAGTGAAAAACTGTTTTTT

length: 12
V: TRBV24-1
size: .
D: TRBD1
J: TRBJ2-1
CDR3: CATGTGTNEQFF
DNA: TGTGCCACCGGGACAGGGACCAATGAGCAGTTCTTC

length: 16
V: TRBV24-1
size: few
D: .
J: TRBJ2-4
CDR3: CATSDLRGGAKNIQYF
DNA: TGTGCCACCAGTGATTTGCGGGGTGGGGCCAAAAACATTCAGTACTTC

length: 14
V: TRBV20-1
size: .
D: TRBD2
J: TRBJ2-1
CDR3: CSAREGWGGNEQFF
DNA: TGCAGTGCTAGAGAAGGGTGGGGGGGGAATGAGCAGTTCTTC

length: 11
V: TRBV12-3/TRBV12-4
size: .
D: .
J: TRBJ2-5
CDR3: CASSFGGEGFF
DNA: TGTGCCAGCAGTTTTGGCGGTGAGGGGTTCTTC